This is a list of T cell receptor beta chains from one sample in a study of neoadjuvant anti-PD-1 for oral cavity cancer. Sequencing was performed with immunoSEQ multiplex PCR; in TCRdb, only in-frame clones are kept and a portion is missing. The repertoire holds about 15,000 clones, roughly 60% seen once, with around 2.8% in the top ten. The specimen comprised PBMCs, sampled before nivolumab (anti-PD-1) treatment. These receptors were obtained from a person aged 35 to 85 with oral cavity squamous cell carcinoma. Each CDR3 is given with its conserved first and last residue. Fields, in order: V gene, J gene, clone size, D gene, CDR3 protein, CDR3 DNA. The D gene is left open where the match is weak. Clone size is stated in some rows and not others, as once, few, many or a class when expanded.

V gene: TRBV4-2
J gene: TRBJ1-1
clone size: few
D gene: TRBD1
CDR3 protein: CASSQQGAPTEAFF
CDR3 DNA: TGTGCCAGCAGCCAGCAGGGGGCGCCCACTGAAGCTTTCTTT

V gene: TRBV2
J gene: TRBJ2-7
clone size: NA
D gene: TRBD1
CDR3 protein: CASSGQGHEQYF
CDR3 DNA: TGTGCCAGCAGTGGACAGGGTCACGAGCAGTACTTC

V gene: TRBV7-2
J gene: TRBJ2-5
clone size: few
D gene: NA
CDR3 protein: CASSAPPTGTTQYF
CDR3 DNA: TGTGCCAGCAGCGCACCGCCTACTGGCACGACCCAGTACTTC

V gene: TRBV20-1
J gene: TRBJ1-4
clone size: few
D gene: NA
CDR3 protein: CSLNQGEKLFF
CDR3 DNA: TGCAGTTTAAATCAGGGGGAAAAACTGTTTTTT

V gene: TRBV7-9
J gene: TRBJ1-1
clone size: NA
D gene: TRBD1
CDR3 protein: CASSSQSRQGARSEAFF
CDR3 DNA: TGTGCCAGCAGCTCCCAATCAAGACAGGGGGCGCGTAGTGAAGCTTTCTTT

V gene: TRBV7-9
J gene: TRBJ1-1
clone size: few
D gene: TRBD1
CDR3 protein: CASSLGDREVTEAFF
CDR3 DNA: TGTGCCAGCAGCTTAGGGGACAGGGAGGTCACTGAAGCTTTCTTT

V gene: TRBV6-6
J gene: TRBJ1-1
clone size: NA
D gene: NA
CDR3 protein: CASSGEGATEAFF
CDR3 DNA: TGTGCCAGCAGTGGAGAGGGCGCCACTGAAGCTTTCTTT

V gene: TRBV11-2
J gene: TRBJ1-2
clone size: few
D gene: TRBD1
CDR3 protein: CASSSTGTGASDYGYTF
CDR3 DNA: TGTGCCAGCAGCTCCACCGGGACAGGGGCTTCTGACTATGGCTACACCTTC

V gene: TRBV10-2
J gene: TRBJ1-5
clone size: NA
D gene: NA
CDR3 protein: CASTAAGGQPQHF
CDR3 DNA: TGCGCCAGCACGGCGGCTGGGGGTCAGCCCCAGCATTTT

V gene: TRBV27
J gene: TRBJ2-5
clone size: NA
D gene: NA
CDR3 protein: CASSLNMVPETQYF
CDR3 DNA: TGTGCCAGCAGTTTAAATATGGTCCCGGAGACCCAGTACTTC

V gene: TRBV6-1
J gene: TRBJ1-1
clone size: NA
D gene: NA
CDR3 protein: CASSRRDTNTEAFF
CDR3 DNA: TGTGCCAGCAGTCGCCGGGACACCAACACTGAAGCTTTCTTT

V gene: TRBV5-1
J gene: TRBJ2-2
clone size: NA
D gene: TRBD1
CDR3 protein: CASSLGGDRRTGELFF
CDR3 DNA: TGCGCCAGCAGCTTGGGAGGGGACAGACGAACCGGGGAGCTGTTTTTT

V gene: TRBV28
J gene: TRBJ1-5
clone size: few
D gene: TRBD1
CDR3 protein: CASSLSPDRRIGNQPQHF
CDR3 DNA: TGTGCCAGCAGTTTATCCCCGGACAGGCGGATAGGCAATCAGCCCCAGCATTTT

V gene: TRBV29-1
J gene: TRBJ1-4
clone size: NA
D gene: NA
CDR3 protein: CSVAGARGEKLFF
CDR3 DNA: TGCAGCGTTGCGGGGGCGCGAGGTGAAAAACTGTTTTTT

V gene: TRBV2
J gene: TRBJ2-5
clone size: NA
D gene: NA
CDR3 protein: CASSPVETQYF
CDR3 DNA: TGTGCCAGCAGCCCGGTGGAGACCCAGTACTTC

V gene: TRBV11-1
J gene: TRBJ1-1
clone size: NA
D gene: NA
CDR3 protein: CASSSTIAWWDTEAFF
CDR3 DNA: TGTGCCAGCAGCTCCACCATCGCGTGGTGGGACACTGAAGCTTTCTTT

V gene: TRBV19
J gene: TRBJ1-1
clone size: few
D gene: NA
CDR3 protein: CASSRDRMNTEAFF
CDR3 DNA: TGTGCCAGTAGTCGGGACCGTATGAACACTGAAGCTTTCTTT

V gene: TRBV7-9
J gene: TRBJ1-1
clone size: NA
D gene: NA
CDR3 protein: CASSYGGSNTEAFF
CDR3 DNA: TGTGCCAGCAGCTACGGGGGCTCGAACACTGAAGCTTTCTTT

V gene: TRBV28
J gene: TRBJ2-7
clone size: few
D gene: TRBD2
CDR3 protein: CASSLTSGTYEQYF
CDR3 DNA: TGTGCCAGCAGTCTGACTAGCGGGACCTACGAGCAGTACTTC

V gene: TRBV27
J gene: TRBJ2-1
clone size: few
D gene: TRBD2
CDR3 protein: CASSSIAGAEDEQFF
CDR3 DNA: TGTGCCAGCAGTAGTATAGCGGGAGCGGAGGATGAGCAGTTCTTC

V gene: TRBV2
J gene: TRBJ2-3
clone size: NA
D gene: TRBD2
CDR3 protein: CASTRIAGGLTDTQYF
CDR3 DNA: TGTGCCAGCACAAGAATAGCGGGAGGCCTCACAGATACGCAGTATTTT

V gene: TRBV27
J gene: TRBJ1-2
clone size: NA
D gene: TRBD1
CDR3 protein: CASSPRQGYYGYTF
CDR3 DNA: TGTGCCAGCAGTCCTCGACAGGGATACTATGGCTACACCTTC

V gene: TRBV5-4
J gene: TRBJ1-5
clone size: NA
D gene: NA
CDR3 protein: CASSLAETNNQPQHF
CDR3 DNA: TGTGCCAGCAGCTTGGCGGAGACTAACAATCAGCCCCAGCATTTT

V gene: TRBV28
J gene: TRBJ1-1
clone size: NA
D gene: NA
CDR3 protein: CASRGRAEAFF
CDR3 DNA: TGTGCCAGCAGGGGGCGGGCTGAAGCTTTCTTT

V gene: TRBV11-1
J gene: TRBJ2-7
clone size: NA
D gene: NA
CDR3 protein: CASSPPDGTYEQYF
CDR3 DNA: TGTGCCAGCAGCCCGCCGGACGGAACCTACGAGCAGTACTTC

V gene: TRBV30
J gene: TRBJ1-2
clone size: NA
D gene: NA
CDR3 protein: CAWSDSLREASKGYTF
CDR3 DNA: TGTGCCTGGAGTGACTCCCTTCGGGAGGCGTCGAAGGGCTACACCTTC

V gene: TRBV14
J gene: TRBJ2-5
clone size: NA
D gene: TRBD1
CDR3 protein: CASSPLTGGKTQYF
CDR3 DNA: TGTGCCAGCAGCCCACTGACAGGGGGGAAGACCCAGTACTTC

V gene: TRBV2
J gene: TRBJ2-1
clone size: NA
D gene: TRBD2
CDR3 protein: CASTLAGGINEQFF
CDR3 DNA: TGTGCCAGCACACTAGCGGGAGGAATCAATGAGCAGTTCTTC

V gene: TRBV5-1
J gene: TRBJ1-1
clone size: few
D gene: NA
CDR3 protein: CASSLDISEAFF
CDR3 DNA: TGCGCCAGCAGCTTGGACATATCTGAAGCTTTCTTT

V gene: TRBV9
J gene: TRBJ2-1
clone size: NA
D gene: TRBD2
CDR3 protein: CASSATGTSNEQFF
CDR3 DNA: TGTGCCAGCAGCGCAACCGGGACTAGTAATGAGCAGTTCTTC

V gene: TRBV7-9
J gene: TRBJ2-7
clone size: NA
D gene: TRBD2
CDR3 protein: CASSLLAGSYEQYF
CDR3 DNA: TGTGCCAGCAGCTTACTAGCGGGATCTTACGAGCAGTACTTC

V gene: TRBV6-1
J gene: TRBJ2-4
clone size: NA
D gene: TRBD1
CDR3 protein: CASSEDGGQGTKNIQYF
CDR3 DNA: TGTGCCAGCAGTGAAGACGGGGGACAGGGCACCAAAAACATTCAGTACTTC

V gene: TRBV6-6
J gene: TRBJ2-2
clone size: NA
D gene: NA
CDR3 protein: CASEGRNTGELFF
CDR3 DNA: TGTGCCAGCGAGGGGCGGAACACCGGGGAGCTGTTTTTT

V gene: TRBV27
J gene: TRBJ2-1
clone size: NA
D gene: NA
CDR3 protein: CASLIYAGGDEQFF
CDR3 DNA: TGTGCCAGCCTCATTTACGCTGGTGGGGATGAGCAGTTCTTC

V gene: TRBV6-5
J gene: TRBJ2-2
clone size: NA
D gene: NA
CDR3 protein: CASSYGSAPGAGELFF
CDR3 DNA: TGTGCCAGCAGTTACGGGAGCGCCCCTGGGGCCGGGGAGCTGTTTTTT

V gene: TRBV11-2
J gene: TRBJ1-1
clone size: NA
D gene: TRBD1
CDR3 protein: CASSSDRDRGPRGAFF
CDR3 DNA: TGTGCCAGCAGCTCCGACCGGGACAGGGGGCCCCGGGGAGCTTTCTTT

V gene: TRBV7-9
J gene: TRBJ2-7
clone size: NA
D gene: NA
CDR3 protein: CASSRVGWYEQYF
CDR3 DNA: TGTGCCAGCAGCCGAGTTGGGTGGTACGAGCAGTACTTC

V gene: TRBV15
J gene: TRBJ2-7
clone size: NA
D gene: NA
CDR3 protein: CATSRANQYEQYF
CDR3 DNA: TGTGCCACCAGCAGAGCGAACCAGTACGAGCAGTACTTC

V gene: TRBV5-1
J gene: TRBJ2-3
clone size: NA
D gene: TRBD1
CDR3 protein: CASSLADRGGTDTQYF
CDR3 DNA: TGCGCCAGCAGCTTAGCCGACAGGGGAGGCACAGATACGCAGTATTTT

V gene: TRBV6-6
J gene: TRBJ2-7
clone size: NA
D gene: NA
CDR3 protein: CASSYPQGWGEQYF
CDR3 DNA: TGTGCCAGCAGTTACCCCCAGGGCTGGGGCGAGCAGTACTTC

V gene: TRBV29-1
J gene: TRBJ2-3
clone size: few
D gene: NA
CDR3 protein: CSVETATDTQYF
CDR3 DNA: TGCAGCGTTGAAACAGCCACAGATACGCAGTATTTT

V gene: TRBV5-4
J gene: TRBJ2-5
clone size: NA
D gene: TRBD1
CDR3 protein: CASRGWDRRDPRETQYF
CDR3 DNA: TGTGCCAGCAGAGGGTGGGACAGGAGGGATCCAAGAGAGACCCAGTACTTC

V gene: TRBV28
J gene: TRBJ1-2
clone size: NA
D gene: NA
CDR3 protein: CASGDSYGYTF
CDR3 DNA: TGTGCCAGCGGCGACAGCTATGGCTACACCTTC

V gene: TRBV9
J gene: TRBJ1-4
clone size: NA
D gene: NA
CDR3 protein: CASSAEPTNEKLFF
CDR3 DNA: TGTGCCAGCAGTGCTGAACCAACTAATGAAAAACTGTTTTTT

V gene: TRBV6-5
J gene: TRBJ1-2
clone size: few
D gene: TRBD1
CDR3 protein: CASNQGAGGYTF
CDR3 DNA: TGTGCCAGCAATCAGGGGGCGGGTGGCTACACCTTC

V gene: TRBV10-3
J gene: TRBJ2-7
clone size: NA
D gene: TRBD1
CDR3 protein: CAITSGQVTYEQYF
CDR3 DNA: TGTGCCATCACCTCCGGACAGGTGACCTACGAGCAGTACTTC

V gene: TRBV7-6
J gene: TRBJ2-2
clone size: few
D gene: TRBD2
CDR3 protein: CASIPTSGGTGELFF
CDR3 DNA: TGTGCCAGCATCCCCACCAGCGGGGGCACCGGGGAGCTGTTTTTT

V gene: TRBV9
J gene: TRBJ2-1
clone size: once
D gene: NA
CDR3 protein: CASKGGLGNEQFF
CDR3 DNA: TGTGCCAGCAAGGGCGGCCTGGGCAATGAGCAGTTCTTC

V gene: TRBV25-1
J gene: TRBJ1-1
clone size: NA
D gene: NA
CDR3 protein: CASSEQGLNTEAFF
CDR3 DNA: TGTGCCAGCAGTGAACAAGGTCTCAACACTGAAGCTTTCTTT

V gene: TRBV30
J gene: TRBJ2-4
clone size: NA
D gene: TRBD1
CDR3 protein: CAGSGTGGNIQYF
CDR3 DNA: TGTGCCGGGTCCGGGACAGGGGGAAACATTCAGTACTTC

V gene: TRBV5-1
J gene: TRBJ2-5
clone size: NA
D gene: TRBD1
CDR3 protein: CASSLGRQGETQYF
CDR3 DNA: TGCGCCAGCAGCCTAGGGAGACAGGGGGAGACCCAGTACTTC